The 14 T cell receptor beta chains presented below share a single source sample, sequenced in a study of tumor-infiltrating lymphocytes in primary liver carcinoma. Bulk tissue was left unsorted, and RNA and DNA were co-extracted from approximately 20-30 mg of it. A primer matching the constant region was used to make TCR beta cDNA from about 500 ng of total RNA. Slightly modified ARM-PCR served as the procedure for the TCR beta libraries. These libraries came from three rounds of nested multiplex PCR. The first two PCR rounds used TRBV1-TRBV30 primers with a Cbeta primer, approximately 10 cycles each. TCRdb re-derived calls from the multiplex PCR reads in MiXCR, one entry per CDR3 protein. The sample lists approximately 80,000 distinct CDR3 sequences, around 66% occurring once. The sample was tumor-adjacent normal liver tissue. The source is a man aged 40-50 years with primary liver carcinoma and hepatitis B virus infection.

About this clonotype: An end of the junction differs from the germline gene, which may be a read error. The chain recombines TRBV19 with TRBJ2-7, with TRBD2 as a possible D gene (5 bases). Germline-derived CDR1 and CDR2 are LNHDA and SQIVND (reference sequence). The CDR3 has 12 residues. The CDR3 here is CASLSGTYEEYF. For the CDR3, the DNA is TGTGCCAGTCTCAGCGGAACCTACGAGGAGTACTTC.

V gene TRBV6-2 or TRBV6-3 combines with J gene TRBJ1-5, with TRBD2 as a possible D gene (6 bases). The DNA end is a closer match to TRBJ2-3, so the J assignment may be wrong. The CDR3 length is 15 residues. CDR1 and CDR2 (germline): MNHEY, SVGEGT. The CDR3, as DNA: TGTGCCAGCGGGGGGATAGGGGTTGGCAATCAGCCCCAGTATTTT. Translating gives CASGGIGVGNQPQYF.

In this sample, this clonotype turned up once. The conserved phenylalanine or tryptophan is not found at the CDR3 terminus, so this likely reflects a read error. The V gene is TRBV6-5, the J gene TRBJ2-7; 9 nucleotides line up with TRBD1. CDR1 MNHEY and CDR2 SVGAGI come from the germline V gene. There are 16 residues in the CDR3. The CDR3 sequence is CTSSYMLGQGNYEQYS. CDR3 DNA: TGTACCAGCAGTTACATGTTGGGACAGGGCAACTACGAGCAGTACTCC.

With respect to this clonotype: A junction boundary mismatches the germline segment, possibly from a read error. The chain employs TRBV6-6 and TRBJ2-3; 8 bases agree with TRBD2. The CDR3 contains 15 residues. Germline CDR1 reads MNHNY; CDR2 reads SVGAGI (reference sequence). DNA for the CDR3: TGTGCCAGTAGTTACCATTCAGCGGGAGCAGATACGCAGTATTTT. Its translation: CASSYHSAGADTQYF.

Concerning this clonotype itself: A much more abundant neighbour one base away suggests this may be a read error. This chain uses TRBV11-1 with TRBJ2-5; tentative D call: TRBD2 (5 bases). With 7 bases removed from V and 5 bases from J, the gap between germline ends came to 14 bases. The CDR3 extends over 13 amino acids. Germline CDR1 and CDR2: SGHAT and FQDESV (reference sequence). CDR3: CASNSTRGETQYF. CDR3 in DNA: TGTGCCAGCAACAGTACTAGAGGCGAGACCCAGTACTTC.

The J gene is TRBJ2-5, the V gene TRBV21-1; the D call of TRBD1 is as the table states it, not checked on the DNA. TRBV21-1 is a recognized pseudogene. This CDR3 is 15 amino acids long. This CDR3 is CASSKEEKWGEIWYF. In DNA, the CDR3 is TGTGCCAGCAGCAAAGAGGAGAAATGGGGGGAGATCTGGTACTTC.

The count of this clonotype is one. The chain links TRBV11-2 to TRBJ2-7; D is possibly TRBD2 (6 bases). The CDR3 spans 13 residues. Germline assignment: CDR1 SGHAT and CDR2 FQNNGV. CDR3 sequence (DNA): TGTGCAGGCAACTTCGGAGGGGCTAGCGAGCAGTACTTC. It encodes CAGNFGGASEQYF. The whole variable domain, remainder taken from reference TRBV11-2 and TRBJ2-7, is EAGVAQSPRYKIIEKRQSVAFWCNPISGHATLYWYQQILGQGPKLLIQFQNNGVVDDSQLPKDRFSAERLKGVDSTLKIQPAKLEDSAVYLCAGNFGGASEQYFGPGTRLTVT.

With regard to this clonotype: This may be a read error, as it is one base from a much larger clone. Since no conserved phenylalanine or tryptophan closes the CDR3, a read error is the likely cause. The V call is TRBV6-4, the J call TRBJ2-2; D possibly corresponds to TRBD1 (6 bases). Germline V gives CDR1 MRHNA, CDR2 SNTAGT. The CDR3 covers 13 residues. CDR3 region: CASSAEGAGVLFL. DNA for the CDR3: TGTGCCAGCAGTGCGGAAGGGGCAGGGGTGCTGTTTCTT.

In regard to this clonotype: A much larger clone lies one base from this, so it may be a read error. This chain uses TRBV11-1 with TRBJ1-1; maybe TRBD1 (5 bases). CDR1 SGHAT and CDR2 FQDESV come from the germline V gene (reference sequence). The CDR3 consists of 15 residues. The CDR3 DNA follows: TGTGCCAGCAGCTTAGCAGGGGCTAGGAACATTGAAGCTTTCTTT. Amino acids: CASSLAGARNIEAFF.

Turning to this clonotype: Without the conserved terminal phenylalanine or tryptophan, this CDR3 likely stems from a read error. Because the CDR3's place on the DNA is in doubt, the DNA is left out and the CDR3 is given as listed by TCRdb. This chain's CDR3 is CASSLALNYERYL. The chain links TRBV6-6 to TRBJ2-7. From germline, CDR1 is MNHNY and CDR2 SVGAGI (reference sequence). The CDR3 numbers 13 amino acids, ends counted.

This clonotype was seen many times. This chain connects TRBV29-1 to TRBJ1-1, with D possibly being TRBD1 (5 bases). Trimming left V 7 bases short and J 0 bases short, with 18 bases between. Germline CDR1 SQVTM, CDR2 ANQGSEA. This CDR3 is 15 amino acids long. The CDR3 DNA reads as TGCAGCGCATCGGGGGGGTGGGCTATGAACACTGAAGCTTTCTTT. Amino acid sequence: CSASGGWAMNTEAFF.

Concerning this clonotype itself: This is likely a read error, given that the CDR3 carries no conserved phenylalanine or tryptophan at its end. It is unclear where the CDR3 begins or ends on the DNA, so no DNA is shown, and the CDR3 is as TCRdb lists it. The rearrangement uses TRBV10-3 and TRBJ2-7; the table's D call, TRBD1, has no DNA check behind it. CDR1 and CDR2 from the germline V gene are ENHRY and SYGVKD. The CDR3 region is 12 residues in length, termini included. Here the CDR3 reads CAISEAGQEEYL.

Regarding this clonotype: This may be a read error: a much more frequent sequence differs by one nucleotide. CDR3 sequence: CASSLDRGDIQYF. The CDR3 DNA reads TGTGCCAGCAGCTTGGACAGGGGGGACATTCAGTACTTC. This rearrangement joins TRBV5-5 to TRBJ2-4; 8 bases map to TRBD1. The CDR3 sequence is 13 residues long. With V trimmed by 0 bases and J by 8 bases, 1 base remained unmatched. Germline lookup yields CDR1 SGHKS and CDR2 YYEKEE (reference sequence).

This sequence joins TRBV30 and TRBJ1-2; D is unclear. The CDR3 totals 12 residues. Trimming removed 1 base at V and 4 bases at J, with 7 bases between. Germline CDR1 and CDR2: GTSNPN and SVGIG (reference sequence). CDR3 bases: TGTGCCTGGAGTGGTCAGACCTATGGCTACACCTTC. The encoded protein is CAWSGQTYGYTF.